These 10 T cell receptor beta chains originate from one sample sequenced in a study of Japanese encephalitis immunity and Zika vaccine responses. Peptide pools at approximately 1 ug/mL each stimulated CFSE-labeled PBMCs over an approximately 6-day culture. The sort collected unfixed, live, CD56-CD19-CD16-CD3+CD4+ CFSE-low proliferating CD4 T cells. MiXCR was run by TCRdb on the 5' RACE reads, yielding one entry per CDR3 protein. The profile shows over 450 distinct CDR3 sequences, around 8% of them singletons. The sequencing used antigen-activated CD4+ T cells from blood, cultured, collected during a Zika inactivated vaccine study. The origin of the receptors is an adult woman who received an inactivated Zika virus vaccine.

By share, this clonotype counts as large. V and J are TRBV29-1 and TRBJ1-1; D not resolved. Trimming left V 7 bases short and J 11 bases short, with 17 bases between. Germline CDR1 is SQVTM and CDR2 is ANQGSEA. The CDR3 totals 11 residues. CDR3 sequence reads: CSASHGVGAFF. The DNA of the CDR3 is TGCAGCGCAAGCCACGGGGTCGGGGCTTTCTTT.

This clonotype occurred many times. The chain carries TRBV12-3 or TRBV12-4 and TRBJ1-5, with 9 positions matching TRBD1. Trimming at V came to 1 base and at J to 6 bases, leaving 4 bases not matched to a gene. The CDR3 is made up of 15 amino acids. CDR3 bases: TGTGCCAGCAGTTTAGGGACAGGGGTCCTTCAGCCCCAGCATTTT. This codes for CASSLGTGVLQPQHF.

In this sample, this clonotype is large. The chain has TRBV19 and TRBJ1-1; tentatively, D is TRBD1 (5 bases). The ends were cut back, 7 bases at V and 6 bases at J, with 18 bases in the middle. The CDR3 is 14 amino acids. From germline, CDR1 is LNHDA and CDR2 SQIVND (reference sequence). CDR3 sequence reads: CASKVDTGFAEAFF. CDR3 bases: TGTGCCAGTAAAGTGGACACAGGCTTTGCTGAAGCTTTCTTT.

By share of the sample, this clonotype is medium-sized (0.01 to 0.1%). The CDR3 DNA reads TGCGCCAGCAGCTTAAGGGGTCGGGAGACCCAGTACTTC. This gives the protein CASSLRGRETQYF. The chain combines TRBV5-1 with TRBJ2-5; maybe TRBD1 (5 bases). V was cut by 2 bases and J by 5 bases, with 10 bases left in between. The CDR3 contains 13 residues. In germline, CDR1 is SGHRS, CDR2 YFSETQ.

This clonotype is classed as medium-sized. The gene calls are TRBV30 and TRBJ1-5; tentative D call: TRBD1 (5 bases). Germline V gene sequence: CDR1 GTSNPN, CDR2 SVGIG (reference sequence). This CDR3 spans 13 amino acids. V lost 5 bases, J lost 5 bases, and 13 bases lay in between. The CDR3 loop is CAWSSQGDQPQHF. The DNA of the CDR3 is TGTGCCTGGTCTTCTCAGGGCGATCAGCCCCAGCATTTT.

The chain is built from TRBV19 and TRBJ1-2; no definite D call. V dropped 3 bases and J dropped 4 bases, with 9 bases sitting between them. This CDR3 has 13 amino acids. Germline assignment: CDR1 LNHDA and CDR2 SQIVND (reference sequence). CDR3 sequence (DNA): TGTGCCAGTAGTATCCATTCCAGCTATGGCTACACCTTC. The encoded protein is CASSIHSSYGYTF.

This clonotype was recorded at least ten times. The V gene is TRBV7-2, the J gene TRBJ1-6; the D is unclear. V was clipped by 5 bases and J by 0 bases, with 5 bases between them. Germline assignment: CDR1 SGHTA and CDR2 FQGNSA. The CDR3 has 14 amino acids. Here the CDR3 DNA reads TGTGCCAGCAGCATAAGCTCCTATAATTCACCCCTCCACTTT. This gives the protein CASSISSYNSPLHF.

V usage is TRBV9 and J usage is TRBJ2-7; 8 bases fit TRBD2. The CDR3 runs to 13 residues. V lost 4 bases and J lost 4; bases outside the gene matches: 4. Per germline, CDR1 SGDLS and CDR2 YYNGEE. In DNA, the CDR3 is TGTGCCAGCAGCCTCCGGGGGGGGTACGAGCAGTACTTC. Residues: CASSLRGGYEQYF.

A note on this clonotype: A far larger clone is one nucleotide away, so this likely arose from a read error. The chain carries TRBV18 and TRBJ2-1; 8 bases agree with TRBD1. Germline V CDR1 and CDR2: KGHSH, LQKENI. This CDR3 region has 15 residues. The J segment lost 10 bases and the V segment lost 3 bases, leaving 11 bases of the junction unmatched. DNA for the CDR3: TGTGCCAGCTCACCGGGGACAGGCCCTTCCTACGAGCAGTTCTTC. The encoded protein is CASSPGTGPSYEQFF.

This CDR3 is CASSSGLRRGNTDTQYF. As DNA, the CDR3 is TGTGCCAGCTCATCGGGCTTGAGGCGGGGCAACACAGATACGCAGTATTTT. The V gene is TRBV18, the J gene TRBJ2-3, with a possible D match to TRBD2 (6 bases). Trimming took 5 bases from V and 2 from J, leaving 20 bases between them. Germline assignment: CDR1 KGHSH and CDR2 LQKENI. The CDR3 is made up of 17 amino acids.